The rows below give T cell receptor beta chains drawn from one sample of a study of CXCR3-negative and CXCR3-positive naive CD8 T cells. For each CDR3 protein, TCRdb gives one entry from its re-call of the 5' RACE reads, without DNA. The listing contains tens of thousands of distinct CDR3 sequences. The material sequenced was naive CXCR3+ CD8+ T cells from blood. Source of these receptors: a human donor in good health. Some clones in this sample may be carry-over from other donors' samples. CDR3s include the opening cysteine and the closing phenylalanine or tryptophan.

J gene: TRBJ2-7; V gene: TRBV28; CDR3 protein: CASSLRDVPEQYF
J gene: TRBJ1-1; V gene: TRBV29-1; CDR3 protein: CSIDLRDYMNTEAFF
J gene: TRBJ2-1; V gene: TRBV5-8; CDR3 protein: CASSPTSGRTGYNEQFF
J gene: TRBJ1-1; V gene: TRBV6-2/TRBV6-3; CDR3 protein: CASSYPRGGFTEAFF
J gene: TRBJ2-7; V gene: TRBV12-3/TRBV12-4; CDR3 protein: CASSHREIAEQYF
J gene: TRBJ1-6; V gene: TRBV4-2; CDR3 protein: CASIQDAGLNSPLHF
J gene: TRBJ2-7; V gene: TRBV7-2; CDR3 protein: CASSPGRAREQYF
J gene: TRBJ2-7; V gene: TRBV6-2/TRBV6-3; CDR3 protein: CASSYPIGAGDEQYF
J gene: TRBJ2-1; V gene: TRBV7-6; CDR3 protein: CASSFLRDLAGEQFF
J gene: TRBJ2-7; V gene: TRBV20-1; CDR3 protein: CSAASGTAYEQYF
J gene: TRBJ2-5; V gene: TRBV30; CDR3 protein: CAWSDDSGDPETQYF
J gene: TRBJ1-4; V gene: TRBV15; CDR3 protein: CATSRDRRGREKLFF
J gene: TRBJ1-1; V gene: TRBV5-1; CDR3 protein: CASSLEQGFEAFF
J gene: TRBJ2-7; V gene: TRBV2; CDR3 protein: CASSERGVPYEQYF
J gene: TRBJ2-3; V gene: TRBV12-3/TRBV12-4; CDR3 protein: CASSWGRGRGTDTQYF
J gene: TRBJ1-1; V gene: TRBV4-1; CDR3 protein: CASSRNRDLENTEAFF
J gene: TRBJ2-3; V gene: TRBV6-5; CDR3 protein: CASSSTLLDTQYF
J gene: TRBJ1-5; V gene: TRBV7-9; CDR3 protein: CASSLGEFGNQPQHF
J gene: TRBJ1-1; V gene: TRBV18; CDR3 protein: CASSPNYGVGDTEAFF
J gene: TRBJ2-7; V gene: TRBV7-8; CDR3 protein: CASSLGTGENEQYF
J gene: TRBJ1-2; V gene: TRBV19; CDR3 protein: CASTLWDSSYGYTF
J gene: TRBJ2-7; V gene: TRBV7-9; CDR3 protein: CASSSRGDYEQYF
J gene: TRBJ1-1; V gene: TRBV7-6; CDR3 protein: CASSLAVMGLNTEAFF
J gene: TRBJ2-2; V gene: TRBV4-1; CDR3 protein: CASSPTGLVRELFF
J gene: TRBJ2-6; V gene: TRBV28; CDR3 protein: CASSRVGANVLTF
J gene: TRBJ2-7; V gene: TRBV20-1; CDR3 protein: CSARWSGGEQYF
J gene: TRBJ2-3; V gene: TRBV4-1; CDR3 protein: CASSQEQAGGPDTQYF
J gene: TRBJ2-1; V gene: TRBV24-1; CDR3 protein: CATSETHRGREQFF